Listed below are T cell receptor beta chains from one sample, sequenced in a study of T cells in Graves' hyperthyroidism and ophthalmopathy. In TCRdb, the multiplex PCR reads were re-called with MiXCR into one record per CDR3 protein. The profile shows roughly 350,000 distinct CDR3 sequences, 11% to 15% of them singletons. The sequencing sample was made of blood. All receptors derive from a woman in her thirties with Graves' hyperthyroidism. Both conserved end residues are part of each CDR3. A D gene is named only where the DNA matches it firmly. Expanded clones get a size class; other rows say once, few or many, or leave the size out.

d_gene: .; abundance: .; j_gene: TRBJ2-7; v_gene: TRBV10-3; CDR3aa: CAINDASSYEQYF; CDR3nt: TGTGCCATCAACGACGCGAGCTCCTACGAGCAGTACTTC
d_gene: .; abundance: .; j_gene: TRBJ1-1; v_gene: TRBV30; CDR3aa: CAWSVSGFEAFF; CDR3nt: TGTGCCTGGAGTGTAAGTGGCTTTGAAGCTTTCTTT
d_gene: .; abundance: few; j_gene: TRBJ2-5; v_gene: TRBV6-1; CDR3aa: CASTGRERKSPETQYF; CDR3nt: TGTGCCAGCACAGGTCGGGAGCGGAAATCCCCAGAGACCCAGTACTTC
d_gene: .; abundance: many; j_gene: TRBJ2-5; v_gene: TRBV10-3; CDR3aa: CAISGGEETQYF; CDR3nt: TGTGCCATCAGTGGAGGGGAAGAGACCCAGTACTTC
d_gene: TRBD2; abundance: .; j_gene: TRBJ2-7; v_gene: TRBV6-5; CDR3aa: CASSYSSGTSSEQYF; CDR3nt: TGTGCCAGCAGTTACTCGTCCGGGACTAGTAGCGAGCAGTACTTC
d_gene: TRBD1; abundance: many; j_gene: TRBJ1-1; v_gene: TRBV6-2/TRBV6-3; CDR3aa: CASRDSPGGLGTEAFF; CDR3nt: TGTGCCAGCAGGGACTCTCCAGGGGGCCTTGGCACTGAAGCTTTCTTT
d_gene: TRBD1; abundance: many; j_gene: TRBJ1-2; v_gene: TRBV6-6; CDR3aa: CASSYLQQGESGYTF; CDR3nt: TGTGCCAGCAGTTACCTACAACAGGGGGAAAGTGGCTACACCTTC
d_gene: TRBD2; abundance: few; j_gene: TRBJ2-1; v_gene: TRBV6-1; CDR3aa: CATQPQGLAGNEQFF; CDR3nt: TGTGCCACCCAGCCCCAAGGACTAGCGGGCAATGAGCAGTTCTTC
d_gene: TRBD1; abundance: many; j_gene: TRBJ2-7; v_gene: TRBV6-1; CDR3aa: CASGQDGTGVYEQYF; CDR3nt: TGTGCCAGCGGCCAGGACGGGACAGGGGTGTACGAGCAGTACTTC
d_gene: .; abundance: many; j_gene: TRBJ1-1; v_gene: TRBV27; CDR3aa: CASSSRGAVTEAFF; CDR3nt: TGTGCCAGCAGTTCCAGGGGAGCGGTCACTGAAGCTTTCTTT
d_gene: .; abundance: few; j_gene: TRBJ2-3; v_gene: TRBV20-1; CDR3aa: CSASTTDTQYF; CDR3nt: TGCAGTGCTAGCACCACAGATACGCAGTATTTT
d_gene: TRBD1; abundance: many; j_gene: TRBJ2-3; v_gene: TRBV12-3/TRBV12-4; CDR3aa: CASRGQINTDTQYF; CDR3nt: TGTGCCAGCAGGGGACAGATAAACACAGATACGCAGTATTTT
d_gene: TRBD2; abundance: .; j_gene: TRBJ2-1; v_gene: TRBV28; CDR3aa: CASSSLAGGVYEQFF; CDR3nt: TGTGCCAGCAGTTCTTTAGCGGGGGGGGTATATGAGCAGTTCTTC
d_gene: .; abundance: many; j_gene: TRBJ1-3; v_gene: TRBV11-2; CDR3aa: CASSFSYSGNTIYF; CDR3nt: TGTGCCAGCAGCTTCTCCTACTCTGGAAACACCATATATTTT
d_gene: .; abundance: many; j_gene: TRBJ2-2; v_gene: TRBV9; CDR3aa: CASSPPAGGVTGELFF; CDR3nt: TGTGCCAGCAGCCCCCCGGCGGGTGGAGTAACCGGGGAGCTGTTTTTT
d_gene: .; abundance: many; j_gene: TRBJ2-1; v_gene: TRBV2; CDR3aa: CASRYRDSGRDEQFF; CDR3nt: TGTGCCAGCAGGTACCGGGACTCCGGACGCGATGAGCAGTTCTTC
d_gene: .; abundance: .; j_gene: TRBJ2-7; v_gene: TRBV28; CDR3aa: CASSTGPWNYEQYF; CDR3nt: TGTGCCAGCAGTACAGGGCCCTGGAACTACGAGCAGTACTTC
d_gene: TRBD1; abundance: many; j_gene: TRBJ1-4; v_gene: TRBV12-3/TRBV12-4; CDR3aa: CASSKQGADEKLFF; CDR3nt: TGTGCCAGCAGTAAACAGGGGGCGGATGAAAAACTGTTTTTT
d_gene: .; abundance: many; j_gene: TRBJ2-1; v_gene: TRBV7-2; CDR3aa: CASRGGAFEQFF; CDR3nt: TGTGCCAGCAGGGGGGGGGCTTTTGAGCAGTTCTTC
d_gene: .; abundance: .; j_gene: TRBJ2-1; v_gene: TRBV7-9; CDR3aa: CASSQGWDEQFF; CDR3nt: TGTGCCAGCAGCCAGGGGTGGGATGAGCAGTTCTTC
d_gene: .; abundance: .; j_gene: TRBJ2-3; v_gene: TRBV7-9; CDR3aa: CASTGLADTQYF; CDR3nt: TGTGCCAGCACAGGGTTGGCAGATACGCAGTATTTT
d_gene: .; abundance: many; j_gene: TRBJ2-3; v_gene: TRBV30; CDR3aa: CACSGTYKAGDTQYF; CDR3nt: TGTGCCTGTTCCGGGACCTATAAGGCCGGAGATACGCAGTATTTT
d_gene: .; abundance: .; j_gene: TRBJ2-6; v_gene: TRBV29-1; CDR3aa: CSAKDSGANVLTF; CDR3nt: TGCAGCGCTAAGGACTCTGGGGCCAACGTCCTGACTTTC
d_gene: .; abundance: few; j_gene: TRBJ2-6; v_gene: TRBV20-1; CDR3aa: CSARLLTAGANVLTF; CDR3nt: TGCAGTGCTAGACTGTTAACCGCTGGGGCCAACGTCCTGACTTTC
d_gene: TRBD2; abundance: many; j_gene: TRBJ2-3; v_gene: TRBV19; CDR3aa: CATDDSGGTDTQYF; CDR3nt: TGTGCCACGGACGACAGCGGGGGCACAGATACGCAGTATTTT
d_gene: .; abundance: few; j_gene: TRBJ2-1; v_gene: TRBV6-6; CDR3aa: CASSYSLEEQFF; CDR3nt: TGTGCCAGCAGTTACTCCCTGGAAGAGCAGTTCTTC
d_gene: .; abundance: many; j_gene: TRBJ2-2; v_gene: TRBV2; CDR3aa: CATLRERTGELFF; CDR3nt: TGTGCCACCCTCAGGGAACGCACCGGGGAGCTGTTTTTT
d_gene: TRBD2; abundance: .; j_gene: TRBJ2-3; v_gene: TRBV12-3/TRBV12-4; CDR3aa: CASSIWGGGSTDTQYF; CDR3nt: TGTGCCAGCAGTATCTGGGGGGGGGGTTCCACAGATACGCAGTATTTT
d_gene: TRBD2; abundance: few; j_gene: TRBJ2-7; v_gene: TRBV5-1; CDR3aa: CASSLEAGGTSYEQYF; CDR3nt: TGCGCCAGCAGCTTGGAGGCGGGAGGCACTTCCTACGAGCAGTACTTC
d_gene: TRBD2; abundance: many; j_gene: TRBJ2-7; v_gene: TRBV20-1; CDR3aa: CSASWTSGPYEQYF; CDR3nt: TGCAGTGCTAGTTGGACTAGCGGCCCCTACGAGCAGTACTTC
d_gene: .; abundance: few; j_gene: TRBJ2-4; v_gene: TRBV3-1; CDR3aa: CASSPPRGLAKNIQYF; CDR3nt: TGTGCCAGCAGCCCCCCCCGGGGTCTAGCCAAAAACATTCAGTACTTC
d_gene: .; abundance: many; j_gene: TRBJ2-1; v_gene: TRBV6-1; CDR3aa: CASSGLENNEQFF; CDR3nt: TGTGCCAGCAGTGGGCTGGAAAACAATGAGCAGTTCTTC
d_gene: TRBD2; abundance: .; j_gene: TRBJ2-3; v_gene: TRBV10-3; CDR3aa: CAISGPGGDTQYF; CDR3nt: TGTGCCATCAGCGGACCGGGGGGAGATACGCAGTATTTT
d_gene: TRBD2; abundance: few; j_gene: TRBJ2-7; v_gene: TRBV29-1; CDR3aa: CSGLAGDSYEQYF; CDR3nt: TGCAGCGGATTAGCGGGAGACTCCTACGAGCAGTACTTC
d_gene: TRBD1; abundance: many; j_gene: TRBJ2-7; v_gene: TRBV6-1; CDR3aa: CASRPGQARHEQYF; CDR3nt: TGTGCCAGCAGGCCGGGACAGGCCCGGCACGAGCAGTACTTC
d_gene: .; abundance: many; j_gene: TRBJ1-5; v_gene: TRBV27; CDR3aa: CASSFTRDQPQHF; CDR3nt: TGTGCCAGCAGTTTTACCAGGGATCAGCCCCAGCATTTT
d_gene: .; abundance: many; j_gene: TRBJ2-7; v_gene: TRBV29-1; CDR3aa: CSVTRSVHEQYF; CDR3nt: TGCAGCGTAACTCGGAGCGTCCACGAGCAGTACTTC
d_gene: TRBD1; abundance: few; j_gene: TRBJ1-1; v_gene: TRBV5-6; CDR3aa: CASSLAPDRGTFF; CDR3nt: TGTGCCAGCAGCTTGGCCCCGGACAGGGGAACTTTCTTT
d_gene: .; abundance: .; j_gene: TRBJ2-5; v_gene: TRBV4-3; CDR3aa: CASSRIWAERLGRVETQYF; CDR3nt: TGCGCCAGCAGCCGCATCTGGGCGGAACGGCTCGGCCGGGTAGAGACCCAGTACTTC
d_gene: .; abundance: many; j_gene: TRBJ1-5; v_gene: TRBV5-5; CDR3aa: CASSAAGTQPQHF; CDR3nt: TGTGCCAGCAGCGCCGCAGGGACTCAGCCCCAGCATTTT
d_gene: .; abundance: .; j_gene: TRBJ2-1; v_gene: TRBV3-1; CDR3aa: CASSQDPTGVNEQFF; CDR3nt: TGTGCCAGCAGCCAAGATCCCACTGGAGTTAATGAGCAGTTCTTC
d_gene: TRBD1; abundance: many; j_gene: TRBJ2-1; v_gene: TRBV19; CDR3aa: CASRGGQGARTTYNEQFF; CDR3nt: TGTGCCAGTAGGGGGGGACAGGGGGCGCGGACTACTTACAATGAGCAGTTCTTC
d_gene: TRBD1; abundance: many; j_gene: TRBJ2-7; v_gene: TRBV20-1; CDR3aa: CSAREQGVGEQYF; CDR3nt: TGCAGTGCTAGAGAACAGGGGGTGGGAGAGCAGTACTTC
d_gene: .; abundance: many; j_gene: TRBJ2-7; v_gene: TRBV20-1; CDR3aa: CSATSGGRSYEQYF; CDR3nt: TGCAGTGCTACCTCCGGGGGCCGCTCCTACGAGCAGTACTTC